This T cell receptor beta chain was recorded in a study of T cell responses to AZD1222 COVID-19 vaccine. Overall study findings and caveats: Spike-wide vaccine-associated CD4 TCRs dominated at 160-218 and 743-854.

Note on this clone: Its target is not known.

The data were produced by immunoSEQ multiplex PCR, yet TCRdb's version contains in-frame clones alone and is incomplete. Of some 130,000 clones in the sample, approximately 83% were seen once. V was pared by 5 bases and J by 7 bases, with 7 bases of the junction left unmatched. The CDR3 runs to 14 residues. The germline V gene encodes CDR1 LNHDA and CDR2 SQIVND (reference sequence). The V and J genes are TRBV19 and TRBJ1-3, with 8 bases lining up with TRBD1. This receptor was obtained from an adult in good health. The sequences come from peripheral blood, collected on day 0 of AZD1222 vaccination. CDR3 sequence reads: CASSVDRGGNTIYF. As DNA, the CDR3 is TGTGCCAGTAGTGTTGACAGGGGTGGTAACACCATATATTTT.